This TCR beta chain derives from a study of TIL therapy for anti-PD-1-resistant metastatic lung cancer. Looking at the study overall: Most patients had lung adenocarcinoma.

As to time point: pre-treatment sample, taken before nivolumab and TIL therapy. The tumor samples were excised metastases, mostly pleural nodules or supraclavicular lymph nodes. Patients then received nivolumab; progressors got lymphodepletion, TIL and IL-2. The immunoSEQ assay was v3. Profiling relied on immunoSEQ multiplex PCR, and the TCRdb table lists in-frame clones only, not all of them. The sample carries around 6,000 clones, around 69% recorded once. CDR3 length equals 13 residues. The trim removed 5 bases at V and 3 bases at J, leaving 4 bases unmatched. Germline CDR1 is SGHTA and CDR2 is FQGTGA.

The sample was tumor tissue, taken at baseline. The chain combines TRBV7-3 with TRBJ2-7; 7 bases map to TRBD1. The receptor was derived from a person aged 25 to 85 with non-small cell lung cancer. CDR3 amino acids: CASSRGQNYEQYF. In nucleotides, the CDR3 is TGTGCCAGCAGCCGGGGACAGAACTACGAGCAGTACTTC.